This TCR beta chain was observed in a study of blood T cell repertoires in COVID-19 (dated by TCRdb to the early 2020s). Regarding the research as a whole: Samples covering the acute and convalescent phases of COVID-19 were provided by collaborators in the United States, Italy and Spain. The repertoires were released in a freely available public database intended as a resource for research on the immune response to SARS-CoV-2. The samples were drawn from the first 160 participants of the ongoing ImmuneRACE study and from 1,254 subjects provided by 6 global collaborators. The prospective study material was composed of cDNA or gDNA derived from T cells, B-cell-depleted T cells, or PBMCs. Nearly every sample came with metadata listing a de-identified subject ID, COVID-19 status, age in years and sex. Where available, HLA class I and class II types were taken from metadata supplied by the sample provider and were not determined by assay-based typing. Subjects who had been exposed to COVID-19, were actively infected with it, or had recovered from it provided the deeply sampled blood TCRbeta repertoires that made up the dataset.

The collaborating institutions used their own protocols to collect whole blood in K2EDTA tubes. Collaborator samples were shipped for TCRbeta analysis as frozen whole blood, isolated PBMCs, or DNA extracted from either sample type. Beyond this particular receptor, the publication reports: The amount of clinical and demographic metadata varied by source and participant and was provided uncurated.

The CDR3 runs 13 residues from the cysteine to the phenylalanine. The read is trimmed to its CDR3 DNA, 39 bases read in frame from base 1. Trimming takes 2 bases from V and 0 bases from J, and the germline ends sit 3 bases apart. Looking up the germline V gene yields CDR1 SGHTA and CDR2 FQGTGA. TCRbeta CDR3 regions were amplified from genomic DNA using the immunoSEQ Assay, a bias-controlled multiplex PCR. In the paper's pipeline: Within the assay, amplification of reference gene primers was used to estimate how many nucleated cells each sample contained. To quantify the absolute abundance of each unique TCRbeta CDR3 rearrangement, sequence reads were collapsed and filtered. For each sample, productive Simpson clonality was calculated by taking the square root of Simpson's diversity index across productive rearrangements. Not all clones reach the TCRdb copy of this immuneACCESS table, which keeps in-frame sequences only. Checked studies attribute under half of the gap to unresolved V genes and leave the rest unexplained. D and trimming were read from the DNA, whereas the V and J calls and clone size are those reported in that table. Across this sample there are around 110,000 clones, with about 85% seen only once. The ten largest clones take up less than 1.5% of the sample.

About this clone itself: Its antigen is not yet known. No much larger clone is present one base from it, and per-base qualities are unavailable.

This sequence originates from a man aged 40-49 years with acute or convalescent COVID-19. The chain is assembled from TRBV7-3 and TRBJ2-3, with the D gene too uncertain to name. The sample was peripheral blood. Here is the DNA: TGTGCCAGCAGCTTATCTAGCACAGATACGCAGTATTTT. This translates into CASSLSSTDTQYF.